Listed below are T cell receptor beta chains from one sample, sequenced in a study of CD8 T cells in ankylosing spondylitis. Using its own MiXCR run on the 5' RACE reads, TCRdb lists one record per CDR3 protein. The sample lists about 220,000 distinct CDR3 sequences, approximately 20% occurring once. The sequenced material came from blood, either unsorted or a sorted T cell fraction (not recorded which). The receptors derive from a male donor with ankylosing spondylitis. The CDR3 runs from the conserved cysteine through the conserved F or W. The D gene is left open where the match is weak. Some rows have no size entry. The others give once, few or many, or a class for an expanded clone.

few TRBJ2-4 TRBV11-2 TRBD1 CASSPGQGANIQYF TGTGCCAGCAGCCCCGGACAGGGGGCTAACATTCAGTACTTC
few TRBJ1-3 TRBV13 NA CASSLYTGNTIYF TGTGCCAGCAGCCTTTATACCGGAAACACCATATATTTT
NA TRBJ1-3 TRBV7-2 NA CASSGGAGNTIYF TGTGCCAGCAGCGGGGGTGCTGGAAACACCATATATTTT
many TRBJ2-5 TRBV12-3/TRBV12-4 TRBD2 CASTRAGGETQYF TGTGCCAGCACGCGAGCGGGAGGAGAGACCCAGTACTTC
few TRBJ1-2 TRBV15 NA CATSRDDGNYGYTF TGTGCCACCAGCAGAGATGACGGAAACTATGGCTACACCTTC
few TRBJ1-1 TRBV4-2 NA CASRGPGMTEAFF TGTGCCAGCAGAGGACCGGGGATGACTGAAGCTTTCTTT
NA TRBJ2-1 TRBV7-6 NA CASSPGFGEQFF TGTGCCAGCAGCCCAGGCTTTGGCGAGCAGTTCTTC
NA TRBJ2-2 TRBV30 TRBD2 CAWSVLGLAGDWASNTGELFF TGTGCCTGGAGTGTACTAGGGCTAGCGGGAGATTGGGCCTCGAACACCGGGGAGCTGTTTTTT
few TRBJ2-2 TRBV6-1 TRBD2 CASGSLIMTSGSTGELFF TGTGCCAGCGGATCACTTATAATGACTAGCGGGAGCACCGGGGAGCTGTTTTTT
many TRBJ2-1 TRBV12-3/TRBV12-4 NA CASSFVYNEQFF TGTGCCAGCAGTTTCGTCTACAATGAGCAGTTCTTC
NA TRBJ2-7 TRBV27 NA CASRRGGGPNEQYF TGTGCCAGCAGGAGGGGGGGAGGGCCTAACGAGCAGTACTTC
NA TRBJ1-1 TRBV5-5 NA CASSLGPGEVTEAFF TGTGCCAGCAGCTTGGGGCCAGGGGAGGTCACTGAAGCTTTCTTT
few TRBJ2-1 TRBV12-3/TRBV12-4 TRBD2 CASRTGLAGLSSSSYNEQFF TGTGCCAGCAGAACCGGACTAGCGGGACTTTCCTCTAGCTCCTACAATGAGCAGTTCTTC
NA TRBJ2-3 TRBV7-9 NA CASSPHRVGTDTQYF TGTGCCAGCAGCCCACACAGGGTCGGCACAGATACGCAGTATTTT
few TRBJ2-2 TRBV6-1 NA CASSPGTSNTGELFF TGTGCCAGCAGCCCCGGGACGTCGAACACCGGGGAGCTGTTTTTT
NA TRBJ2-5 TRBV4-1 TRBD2 CASSQGISGSGQETQYF TGCGCCAGCAGCCAAGGAATCTCAGGTAGCGGGCAAGAGACCCAGTACTTC
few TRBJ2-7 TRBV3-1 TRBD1 CASSQDRQGARYEQYF TGTGCCAGCAGCCAGGACCGACAGGGGGCGCGTTACGAGCAGTACTTC
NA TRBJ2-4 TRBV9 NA CASSGAENIQYF TGTGCCAGCAGCGGAGCGGAAAACATTCAGTACTTC
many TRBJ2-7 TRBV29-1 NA CSVQGGTSYEQYF TGCAGCGTCCAGGGGGGAACTTCCTACGAGCAGTACTTC
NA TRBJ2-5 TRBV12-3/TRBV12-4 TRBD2 CASTVGRESYQETQYF TGTGCCAGCACCGTAGGGAGGGAGTCGTACCAAGAGACCCAGTACTTC
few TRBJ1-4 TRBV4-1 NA CASSQAPYPTNEKLFF TGCGCCAGCAGCCAAGCCCCTTACCCAACTAATGAAAAACTGTTTTTT
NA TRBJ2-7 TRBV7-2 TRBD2 CASSLIAGSPYEQYF TGTGCCAGCAGCTTGATAGCGGGTTCCCCCTACGAGCAGTACTTC
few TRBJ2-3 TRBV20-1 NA CSARDQRDPGDTQYF TGCAGTGCTAGAGATCAGAGGGACCCAGGCGATACGCAGTATTTT
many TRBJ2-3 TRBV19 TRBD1 CASTTGQGTDTQYF TGTGCCAGCACCACCGGACAGGGCACAGATACGCAGTATTTT
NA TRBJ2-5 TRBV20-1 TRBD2 CSATPRLAGGEETQYF TGCAGTGCTACCCCGAGACTAGCGGGGGGGGAAGAGACCCAGTACTTC
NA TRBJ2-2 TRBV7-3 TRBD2 CASSLQLAGVGVNTGELFF TGTGCCAGCAGCCTTCAACTAGCGGGAGTGGGTGTGAACACCGGGGAGCTGTTTTTT
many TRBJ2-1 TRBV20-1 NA CSAREPQSSYNEQFF TGCAGTGCTAGAGAACCCCAGAGCTCCTACAATGAGCAGTTCTTC
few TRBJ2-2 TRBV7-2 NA CASSPGPGLTGELFF TGTGCCAGCAGCCCGGGCCCCGGTTTAACCGGGGAGCTGTTTTTT
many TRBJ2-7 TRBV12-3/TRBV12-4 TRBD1 CASSLDGTGVEQYF TGTGCCAGCAGTTTAGATGGGACAGGGGTTGAGCAGTACTTC
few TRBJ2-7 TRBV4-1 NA CASSQDPQEVYEQYF TGCGCCAGCAGCCAAGATCCCCAGGAGGTCTACGAGCAGTACTTC
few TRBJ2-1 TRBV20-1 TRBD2 CSARYHGRSPASGDSSYNEQFF TGCAGTGCCCGCTACCATGGCCGTAGTCCGGCTAGCGGGGATAGCTCCTACAATGAGCAGTTCTTC
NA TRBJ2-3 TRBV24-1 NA CATSDFADTQYF TGTGCCACCAGTGATTTTGCCGATACGCAGTATTTT
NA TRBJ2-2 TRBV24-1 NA CATSDGANTGELFF TGTGCCACCAGTGATGGCGCGAACACCGGGGAGCTGTTTTTT
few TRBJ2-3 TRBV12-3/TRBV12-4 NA CASRTLGTDTQYF TGTGCCAGCAGGACCCTCGGAACAGATACGCAGTATTTT
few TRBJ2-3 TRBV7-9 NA CASSLAQGSTDTQYF TGTGCCAGCAGCTTAGCCCAGGGGAGCACAGATACGCAGTATTTT
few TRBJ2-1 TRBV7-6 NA CASSFLSETYNEQFF TGTGCCAGCAGCTTTTTATCGGAAACGTACAATGAGCAGTTCTTC
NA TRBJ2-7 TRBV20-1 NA CSARSRDLEQYF TGCAGTGCTAGATCGCGGGATCTCGAGCAGTACTTC
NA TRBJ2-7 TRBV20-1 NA CSTWDGNHEQYF TGCAGTACATGGGACGGTAATCATGAGCAGTACTTC
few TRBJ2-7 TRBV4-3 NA CASSQDYGGDPSYEQYF TGCGCCAGCAGCCAAGACTACGGCGGCGACCCCTCCTACGAGCAGTACTTC
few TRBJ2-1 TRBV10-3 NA CAISESANEQFF TGTGCCATCAGTGAGTCGGCCAATGAGCAGTTCTTC
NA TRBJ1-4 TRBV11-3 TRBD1 CASSLSDRGSEKLFF TGTGCCAGCAGCTTATCGGACAGGGGAAGTGAAAAACTGTTTTTT
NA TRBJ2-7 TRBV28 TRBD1 CASTGTGGIYEQYF TGTGCCAGCACCGGGACAGGGGGCATCTACGAGCAGTACTTC
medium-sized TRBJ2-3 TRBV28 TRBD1 CASREGGLADTQYF TGTGCCAGCAGGGAAGGGGGCCTGGCAGATACGCAGTATTTT
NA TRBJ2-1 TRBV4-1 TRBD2 CASSQLPGLPHNEQFF TGCGCCAGCAGCCAGCTTCCGGGACTACCCCACAATGAGCAGTTCTTC
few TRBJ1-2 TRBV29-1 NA CSVEDHPGAGYTF TGCAGCGTTGAGGACCATCCAGGGGCTGGCTACACCTTC
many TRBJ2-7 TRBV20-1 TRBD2 CSARDPRSSGHYEQYF TGCAGTGCTAGAGATCCCCGGTCTAGCGGCCACTACGAGCAGTACTTC
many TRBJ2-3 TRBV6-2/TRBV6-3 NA CASSLGHEAHTQYF TGTGCCAGCAGTCTGGGTCATGAGGCGCATACGCAGTATTTT
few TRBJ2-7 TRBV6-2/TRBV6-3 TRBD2 CASSYGFSGSTYEQYF TGTGCCAGCAGTTACGGGTTTAGCGGGAGCACCTACGAGCAGTACTTC
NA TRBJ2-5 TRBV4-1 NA CASSQVGRQETQYF TGCGCCAGCAGCCAAGTCGGCAGACAAGAGACCCAGTACTTC
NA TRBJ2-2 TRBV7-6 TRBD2 CASSYVETLAGGVTGELFF TGTGCCAGCAGCTACGTGGAAACACTAGCGGGAGGGGTTACCGGGGAGCTGTTTTTT
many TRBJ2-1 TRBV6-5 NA CASSYEESSYNEQFF TGTGCCAGCAGTTACGAGGAAAGCTCCTACAATGAGCAGTTCTTC
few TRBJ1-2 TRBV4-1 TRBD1 CASSPQGQGGRVYGYTF TGCGCCAGCAGCCCTCAAGGACAGGGGGGGCGCGTCTATGGCTACACCTTC
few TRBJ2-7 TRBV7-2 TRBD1 CASSLISETGGIEQYF TGTGCCAGCAGCTTGATCTCAGAGACAGGGGGCATCGAGCAGTACTTC
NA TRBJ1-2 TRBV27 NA CASGSSSYGYTF TGTGCCAGTGGGTCTTCTTCGTATGGCTACACCTTC
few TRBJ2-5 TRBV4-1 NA CASSPWGEGAQETQYF TGCGCCAGCTCTCCCTGGGGGGAAGGAGCCCAAGAGACCCAGTACTTC
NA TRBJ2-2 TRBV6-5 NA CASSYDRPGELFF TGTGCCAGCAGTTACGACAGGCCCGGGGAGCTGTTTTTT